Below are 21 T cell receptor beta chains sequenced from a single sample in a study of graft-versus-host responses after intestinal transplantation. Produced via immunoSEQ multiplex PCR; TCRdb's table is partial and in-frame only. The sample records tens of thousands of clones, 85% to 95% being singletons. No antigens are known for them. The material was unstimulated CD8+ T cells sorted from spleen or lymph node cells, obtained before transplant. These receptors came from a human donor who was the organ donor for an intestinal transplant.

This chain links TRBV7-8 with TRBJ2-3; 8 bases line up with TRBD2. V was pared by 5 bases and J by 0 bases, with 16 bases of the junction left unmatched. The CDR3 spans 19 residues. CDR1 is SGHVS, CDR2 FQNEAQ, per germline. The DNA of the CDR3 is TGTGCCAGCAGCCCGGATAGCGGGGCAATCTTTAGAAGCACAGATACGCAGTATTTT. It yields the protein CASSPDSGAIFRSTDTQYF. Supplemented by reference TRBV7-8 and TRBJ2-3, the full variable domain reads GAGVSQSPRYKVAKRGQDVALRCDPISGHVSLFWYQQALGQGPEFLTYFQNEAQLDKSGLPSDRFFAERPEGSVSTLKIQRTQQEDSAVYLCASSPDSGAIFRSTDTQYFGPGTRLTVL.

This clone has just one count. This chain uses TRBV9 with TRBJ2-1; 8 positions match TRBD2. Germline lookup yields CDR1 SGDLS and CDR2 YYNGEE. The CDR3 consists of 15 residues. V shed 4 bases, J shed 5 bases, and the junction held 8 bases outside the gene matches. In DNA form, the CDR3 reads TGTGCCAGCAGCTCCCAGCGGGGGCCTAACAATGAGCAGTTCTTC. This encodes CASSSQRGPNNEQFF. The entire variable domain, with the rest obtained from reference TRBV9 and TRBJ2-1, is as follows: DSGVTQTPKHLITATGQRVTLRCSPRSGDLSVYWYQQSLDQGLQFLIQYYNGEERAKGNILERFSAQQFPDLHSELNLSSLELGDSALYFCASSSQRGPNNEQFFGPGTRLTVL.

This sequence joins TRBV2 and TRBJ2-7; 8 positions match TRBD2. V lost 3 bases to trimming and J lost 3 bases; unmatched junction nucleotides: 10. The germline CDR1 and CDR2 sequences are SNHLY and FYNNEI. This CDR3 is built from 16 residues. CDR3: CASSDGAWTSLYEQYF. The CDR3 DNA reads TGTGCCAGCAGTGATGGGGCTTGGACTAGCCTCTACGAGCAGTACTTC.

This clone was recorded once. The CDR3 is CASSPYGAYEQYF. CDR3 in DNA: TGTGCCAGCTCACCATATGGGGCCTACGAGCAGTACTTC. The rearrangement uses TRBV18 and TRBJ2-7; D unclear. The CDR3 extends over 13 amino acids. Germline V gene data show CDR1 as KGHSH and CDR2 as LQKENI. V lost 2 bases, J lost 2 bases, and 7 bases lay in between.

In DNA, the CDR3 is TGCGCCAGCAGCCAAGAAGGTGGTCCGACTCCCACCGGGGAGCTGTTTTTT. Residues: CASSQEGGPTPTGELFF. The chain links TRBV4-1 to TRBJ2-2; the D is unclear. Trimming removed 0 bases from V and 4 bases from J, with 15 bases in between. From germline, CDR1 is MGHRA and CDR2 YSYEKL. The length of the CDR3 is 17 residues.

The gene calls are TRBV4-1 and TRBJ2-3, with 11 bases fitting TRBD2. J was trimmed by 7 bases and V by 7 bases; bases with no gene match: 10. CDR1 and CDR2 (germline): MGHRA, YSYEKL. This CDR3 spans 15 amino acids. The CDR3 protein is CASTSGGINRYTQYF. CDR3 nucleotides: TGCGCCAGCACTAGCGGGGGGATCAACAGATATACGCAGTATTTT.

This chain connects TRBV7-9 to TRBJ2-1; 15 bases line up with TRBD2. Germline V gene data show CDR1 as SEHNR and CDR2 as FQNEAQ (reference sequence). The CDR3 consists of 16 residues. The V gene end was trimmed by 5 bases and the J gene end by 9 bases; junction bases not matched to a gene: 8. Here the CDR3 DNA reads TGTGCCAGCAGCCCGACGGGACTAGCGGGGGGAAGTGAGCAGTTCTTC. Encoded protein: CASSPTGLAGGSEQFF.

The CDR3 DNA reads as TGCAGCGTTGTTAGTGCGGGCCAGAGTGGGGGGGAGCTGTTTTTT. Its translation is CSVVSAGQSGGELFF. This chain connects TRBV29-1 to TRBJ2-2; TRBD2 is a possible D gene (5 bases). The germline gives CDR1 SQVTM, CDR2 ANQGSEA. The CDR3 is made up of 15 amino acids. V lost 4 bases, J lost 8 bases, and 20 bases lay in between.

CDR3 sequence: CASSPRTDYGYTF. CDR3 DNA sequence: TGTGCCAGCAGCCCCCGGACCGACTATGGCTACACCTTC. This chain joins TRBV11-2 and TRBJ1-2; D is uncertain. CDR3 size: 13 residues. The germline V gene encodes CDR1 SGHAT and CDR2 FQNNGV. V lost 5 bases, J lost 3 bases, and 10 bases lay in between.

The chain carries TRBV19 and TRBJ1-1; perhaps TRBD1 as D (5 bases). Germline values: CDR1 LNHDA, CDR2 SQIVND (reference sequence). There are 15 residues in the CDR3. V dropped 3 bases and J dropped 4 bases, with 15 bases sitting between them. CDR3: CASSIFSGLSTEAFF. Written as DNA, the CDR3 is TGTGCCAGTAGTATTTTTTCAGGGTTGAGCACTGAAGCTTTCTTT.

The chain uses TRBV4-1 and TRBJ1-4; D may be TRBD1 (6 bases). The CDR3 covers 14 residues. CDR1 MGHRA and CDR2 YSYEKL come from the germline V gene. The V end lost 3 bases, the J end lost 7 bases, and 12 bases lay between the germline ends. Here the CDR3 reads CASSHTGGAEKLFF. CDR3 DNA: TGCGCCAGCAGCCATACGGGGGGGGCTGAAAAACTGTTTTTT.

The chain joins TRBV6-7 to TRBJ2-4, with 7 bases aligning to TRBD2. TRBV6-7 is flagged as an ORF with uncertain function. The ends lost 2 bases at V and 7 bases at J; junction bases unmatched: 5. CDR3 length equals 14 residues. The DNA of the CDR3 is TGTGCCAGCAGTTACGGGTTGGGGGGGAACATTCAGTACTTC. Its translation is CASSYGLGGNIQYF.

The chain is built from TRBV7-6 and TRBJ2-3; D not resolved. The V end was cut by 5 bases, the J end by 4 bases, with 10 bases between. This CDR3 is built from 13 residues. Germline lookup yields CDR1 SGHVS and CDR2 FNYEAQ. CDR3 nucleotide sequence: TGTGCCAGCAGCCAGACGGGTGCAGATACGCAGTATTTT. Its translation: CASSQTGADTQYF.

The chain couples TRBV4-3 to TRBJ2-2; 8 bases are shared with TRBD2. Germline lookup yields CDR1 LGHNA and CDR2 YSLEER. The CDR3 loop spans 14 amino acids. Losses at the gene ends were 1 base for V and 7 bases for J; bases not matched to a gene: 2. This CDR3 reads CASSQVSGGGELFF. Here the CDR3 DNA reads TGCGCCAGCAGCCAAGTCAGCGGGGGCGGGGAGCTGTTTTTT.

The CDR3, as DNA: TGCAGCGTTGAACTACCTAACAGGGCCTACGAGCAGTACTTC. This codes for CSVELPNRAYEQYF. V usage is TRBV29-1 and J usage is TRBJ2-5, with D maybe TRBD1 (6 bases). The end of the DNA aligns better with TRBJ2-7, so the J call may be wrong. The CDR3 is made up of 14 amino acids. Germline V gene sequence: CDR1 SQVTM, CDR2 ANQGSEA.

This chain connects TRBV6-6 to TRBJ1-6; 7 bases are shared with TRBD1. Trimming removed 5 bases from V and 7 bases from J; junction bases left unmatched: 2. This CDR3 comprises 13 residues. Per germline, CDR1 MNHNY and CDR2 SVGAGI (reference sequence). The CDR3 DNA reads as TGTGCCAGCAGTGGGACAGAGAATTCACCCCTCCACTTT. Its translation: CASSGTENSPLHF.

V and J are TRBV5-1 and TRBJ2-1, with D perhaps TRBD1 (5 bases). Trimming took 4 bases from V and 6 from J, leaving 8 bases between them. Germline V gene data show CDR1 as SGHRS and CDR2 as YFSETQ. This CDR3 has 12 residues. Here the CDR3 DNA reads TGCGCCAGCAGCCCCAGGGCCAATGAGCAGTTCTTC. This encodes CASSPRANEQFF.

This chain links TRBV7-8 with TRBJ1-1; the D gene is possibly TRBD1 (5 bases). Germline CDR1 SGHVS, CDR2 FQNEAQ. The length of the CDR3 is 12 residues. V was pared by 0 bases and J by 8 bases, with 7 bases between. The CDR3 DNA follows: TGTGCCAGCAGCTTAGCAGGGACCGAAGCTTTCTTT. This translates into CASSLAGTEAFF.

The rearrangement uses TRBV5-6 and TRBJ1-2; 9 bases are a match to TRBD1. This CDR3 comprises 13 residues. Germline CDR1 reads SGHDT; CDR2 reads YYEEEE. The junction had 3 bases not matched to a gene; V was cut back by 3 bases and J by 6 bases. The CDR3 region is CASSYTGGHGYTF. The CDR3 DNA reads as TGTGCCAGCAGCTATACAGGGGGCCATGGCTACACCTTC.

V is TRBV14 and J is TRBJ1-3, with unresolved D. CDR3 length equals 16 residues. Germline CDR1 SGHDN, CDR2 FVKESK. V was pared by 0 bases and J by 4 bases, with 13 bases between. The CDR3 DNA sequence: TGTGCCAGCAGCCAAGATGAAACTCGTACGGGAAACACCATATATTTT. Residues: CASSQDETRTGNTIYF.

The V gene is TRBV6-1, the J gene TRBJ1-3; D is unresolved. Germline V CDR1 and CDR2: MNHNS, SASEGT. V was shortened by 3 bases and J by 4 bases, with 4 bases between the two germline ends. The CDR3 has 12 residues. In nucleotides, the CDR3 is TGTGCCAGCAGTGAGTGGGGAAACACCATATATTTT. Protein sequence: CASSEWGNTIYF.